This T cell receptor (beta chain) stems from a study of blood T cell repertoires in COVID-19. In the study overall: Sites across the United States, Italy and Spain contributed samples from acute and convalescent COVID-19. PBMCs, B-cell-depleted T cells, or T cells provided the cDNA or gDNA that made up the material.

This clone was seen a single time. Only in-frame clones appear in the TCRdb table, and some are missing; sequencing was by immunoSEQ multiplex PCR. The sample holds 100,000 to 120,000 clones; 76% are singletons and the top ten take roughly 3.8%. This CDR3 has 12 amino acids. The ends were cut back, 8 bases at V and 5 bases at J, with 13 bases in the middle. Germline V CDR1 and CDR2: SGHAT, FQNNGV. This chain uses TRBV11-2 with TRBJ2-7, with TRBD1 as a possible D gene (6 bases). This clonotype was obtained from a woman of 80 years or more with acute or convalescent COVID-19. Sequenced: peripheral blood. The CDR3 loop is CASARAGDEQYF. The CDR3 DNA sequence: TGTGCCAGCGCACGGGCAGGGGACGAGCAGTACTTC.